Each of the 23 T cell receptor beta chains below was sequenced from the same sample in a study of T cell changes during pregnancy in multiple sclerosis. The repertoire was sequenced with immunoSEQ multiplex PCR; TCRdb's copy has only in-frame clones and lacks some. This table holds approximately 71,000 clones, more than 90% found once. Sequenced material: peripheral blood, taken in the second trimester of pregnancy. The receptor set was obtained from a female donor with multiple sclerosis, enrolled in a pregnancy study.

The rearrangement uses TRBV9 and TRBJ2-7, with TRBD2 matching over 7 bases. Trimming cost V 2 bases and J 0 bases; bases outside gene matches: 5. Germline lookup yields CDR1 SGDLS and CDR2 YYNGEE. This CDR3 has 15 residues. The CDR3 protein is CASSVAAGLSYEQYF. Written as DNA, the CDR3 is TGTGCCAGCAGCGTCGCAGCGGGACTCTCCTACGAGCAGTACTTC.

This chain connects TRBV7-8 to TRBJ2-3; 7 bases line up with TRBD2. The ends lost 5 bases at V and 5 bases at J; junction bases unmatched: 16. The CDR3 length is 17 residues. CDR1 and CDR2 from the germline V gene are SGHVS and FQNEAQ. The CDR3, as DNA: TGTGCCAGCAGCCCGCGCGGGGGTAGTGGGAGAGGAGATACGCAGTATTTT. Encoded protein: CASSPRGGSGRGDTQYF.

The J gene is TRBJ2-4, the V gene TRBV2, with 7 bases aligning to TRBD1. V shed 6 bases and J 8 bases; nucleotides not matched to a gene: 4. The CDR3 loop spans 12 amino acids. Germline V gene data show CDR1 as SNHLY and CDR2 as FYNNEI. CDR3 in DNA: TGTGCCAGCAGAGGGACAGAGGACATTCAGTACTTC. Its translation: CASRGTEDIQYF.

This clone was detected a few times. V gene TRBV5-1 combines with J gene TRBJ2-5, with 7 bases that match TRBD1. The germline gives CDR1 SGHRS, CDR2 YFSETQ. J lost 4 bases, V lost 6 bases, and 9 bases had no gene match. The CDR3 sequence is 14 residues long. The CDR3 nucleotides are TGCGCCAGCACGGACAGGACCGAGGGAGAGACCCAGTACTTC. This gives the protein CASTDRTEGETQYF.

J is TRBJ1-4 and V is TRBV30; D may be TRBD1 (6 bases). The CDR3 totals 17 residues. Germline CDR1 GTSNPN, CDR2 SVGIG (reference sequence). V lost 1 base and J 0 bases, leaving 15 bases between the germline ends. The CDR3 coding sequence is TGTGCCTGGAGTGACCTCATCTCAGGGGCAACTAATGAAAAACTGTTTTTT. Its protein product is CAWSDLISGATNEKLFF. The entire variable domain, with the rest obtained from reference TRBV30 and TRBJ1-4, is as follows: SQTIHQWPATLVQPVGSPLSLECTVEGTSNPNLYWYRQAAGRGLQLLFYSVGIGQISSEVPQNLSASRPQDRQFILSSKKLLLSDSGFYLCAWSDLISGATNEKLFFGSGTQLSVL.

The chain carries TRBV21-1 and TRBJ2-1; TRBD2 was called by the table and not checked on the DNA. TRBV21-1 counts as a pseudogene. The CDR3 consists of 17 residues. The CDR3 DNA is TGTGCCAGCAGCGGGGGACCGGGACTAGCGGGAGAGAATGAGCAGTTCTTC. It yields the protein CASSGGPGLAGENEQFF.

V and J are TRBV5-1 and TRBJ2-7; TRBD2 agrees at 12 bases. Germline CDR1 SGHRS, CDR2 YFSETQ. This CDR3 has 15 amino acids. V was pared by 4 bases and J by 2 bases, with 4 bases of the junction left unmatched. CDR3 sequence reads: CASSAGLAGPYEQYF. The CDR3 nucleotides are TGCGCCAGCAGCGCCGGACTAGCGGGACCCTACGAGCAGTACTTC.

The chain carries TRBV5-4 and TRBJ2-7, with D perhaps TRBD1 (6 bases). This CDR3 is built from 13 residues. V was trimmed by 4 bases and J by 3 bases, leaving 11 bases between them. Germline assignment: CDR1 SGHNT and CDR2 YYREEE (reference sequence). CDR3 amino acids: CASSGDIYYEQYF. The CDR3 DNA reads as TGTGCCAGCAGCGGGGACATCTACTACGAGCAGTACTTC.

This clone was seen a few times. This chain links TRBV19 with TRBJ1-1; no clear D gene. Germline CDR1 is LNHDA and CDR2 is SQIVND (reference sequence). The CDR3 runs to 11 residues. Trimming removed 2 bases from V and 8 bases from J, with 6 bases in between. CDR3 amino acids: CASSISGEAFF. The CDR3 DNA follows: TGTGCCAGTAGTATATCCGGGGAAGCTTTCTTT.

The chain couples TRBV5-4 to TRBJ2-4; 8 nucleotides match TRBD2. Germline V gives CDR1 SGHNT, CDR2 YYREEE (reference sequence). The V segment lost 4 bases and the J segment 2 bases; nucleotides outside the gene matches: 8. CDR3 length: 16 amino acids. CDR3 loop: CASSNRLASPKNIQYF. CDR3 DNA sequence: TGTGCCAGCAGCAACCGACTAGCGAGCCCCAAAAACATTCAGTACTTC.

This chain connects TRBV7-9 to TRBJ2-1; 8 nucleotides agree with TRBD2. The CDR3 covers 16 residues. V gave up 1 base and J gave up 0 bases; unmatched junction bases: 2. Germline-derived CDR1 and CDR2 are SEHNR and FQNEAQ (reference sequence). CDR3 in amino acids: CASSLGSGASYNEQFF. The CDR3 DNA reads as TGTGCCAGCAGCTTAGGTAGCGGGGCCTCCTACAATGAGCAGTTCTTC.

The table lists this clone with a count of one. The V gene is TRBV6-5, the J gene TRBJ1-1; maybe TRBD1 (5 bases). The CDR3 runs 14 residues. Germline V gene data show CDR1 as MNHEY and CDR2 as SVGAGI. V gave up 6 bases and J gave up 0 bases, with 11 bases separating them. CDR3 bases: TGTGCCAGCAGCCTCGGCAGGGTGAACACTGAAGCTTTCTTT. It translates to CASSLGRVNTEAFF.

CDR3: CASSPGLAGFYNEQFF. DNA of the CDR3: TGTGCCAGCAGCCCGGGACTAGCGGGATTCTACAATGAGCAGTTCTTC. The chain uses TRBV11-2 and TRBJ2-1; 13 nucleotides line up with TRBD2. With 5 bases clipped from V and 3 bases from J, the junction kept 4 bases outside the gene matches. The CDR3 runs to 16 residues. CDR1 is SGHAT and CDR2 is FQNNGV in the germline V gene.

J is TRBJ1-4 and V is TRBV28, with 11 bases that match TRBD1. From germline, CDR1 is MDHEN and CDR2 SYDVKM. After removal of 1 base from V and 7 bases from J, the junction contained 2 bases not matched to a gene. There are 15 residues in the CDR3. CDR3 DNA sequence: TGTGCCAGCAGTTTATATGGGACAGGGGGTGAAAAACTGTTTTTT. This gives the protein CASSLYGTGGEKLFF.

The J gene is TRBJ2-7, the V gene TRBV19, with D perhaps TRBD2 (5 bases). Trimming took 3 bases from V and 5 from J, leaving 8 bases between them. The germline CDR1 and CDR2 sequences are LNHDA and SQIVND (reference sequence). The CDR3 loop spans 12 amino acids. The CDR3 DNA reads TGTGCCAGTAGTATCCACGGGGACGAGCAGTACTTC. This encodes CASSIHGDEQYF.

This clone was counted once. This chain links TRBV7-9 with TRBJ1-1; 7 bases fit TRBD1. V trimming: 3 bases; J trimming: 1 base; junction bases outside the gene matches: 8. The CDR3 extends over 16 amino acids. From germline, CDR1 is SEHNR and CDR2 FQNEAQ (reference sequence). The CDR3, as DNA: TGTGCCAGCAGCTTTCCTCCAGGGGGGACGAACACTGAAGCTTTCTTT. Protein product: CASSFPPGGTNTEAFF.

The gene calls are TRBV2 and TRBJ1-4; TRBD1 aligns across 8 bases. Germline loops: CDR1 SNHLY, CDR2 FYNNEI. V dropped 4 bases and J dropped 8; count of bases not matched to a gene: 3. CDR3 length: 13 residues. The CDR3 sequence is CASSVDRDEKLFF. For the CDR3, the DNA is TGTGCCAGCAGTGTGGACAGGGACGAAAAACTGTTTTTT.

CDR3 nucleotide sequence: TGCAGCGTGACGGGACAGAGTTCCTACGAGCAGTACTTC. Protein product: CSVTGQSSYEQYF. The rearrangement uses TRBV29-1 and TRBJ2-7; 7 positions match TRBD1. Germline CDR1 is SQVTM and CDR2 is ANQGSEA. With V trimmed by 6 bases and J by 1 base, 6 bases remained unmatched. The CDR3 runs 13 residues.

This sequence joins TRBV19 and TRBJ1-2; 7 nucleotides agree with TRBD1. The CDR3 sequence is 15 residues long. The J segment lost 0 bases and the V segment lost 1 base, leaving 2 bases of the junction unmatched. Germline lookup yields CDR1 LNHDA and CDR2 SQIVND (reference sequence). CDR3 nucleotides: TGTGCCAGTAGTATAGGGGACAGAGCTAACTATGGCTACACCTTC. It specifies CASSIGDRANYGYTF.

The J gene is TRBJ2-1, the V gene TRBV18; TRBD2 matches at 10 bases. The CDR3 consists of 14 residues. The germline V gene encodes CDR1 KGHSH and CDR2 LQKENI. Germline trimming cut 1 base from V and 9 bases from J; bases unmatched to any gene: 3. The CDR3 nucleotides are TGTGCCAGCTCACCACTCGGGACTAGCGCTGAGCAGTTCTTC. It codes for CASSPLGTSAEQFF. The variable domain in full, with the rest retrieved from reference TRBV18 and TRBJ2-1, is NAGVMQNPRHLVRRRGQEARLRCSPMKGHSHVYWYRQLPEEGLKFMVYLQKENIIDESGMPKERFSAEFPKEGPSILRIQQVVRGDSAAYFCASSPLGTSAEQFFGPGTRLTVL.

The V call is TRBV5-1, the J call TRBJ1-1; D is possibly TRBD1 (5 bases). The V end was cut by 4 bases, the J end by 5 bases, with 27 bases between. In germline, CDR1 is SGHRS, CDR2 YFSETQ. CDR3 length: 18 residues. CDR3 DNA: TGCGCCAGCAGCCCCGAGCGGGGGGGTTTAAACCGACGGACTGAAGCTTTCTTT. Translated: CASSPERGGLNRRTEAFF.

The rearrangement uses TRBV4-3 and TRBJ1-1; no clear D gene. From germline, CDR1 is LGHNA and CDR2 YSLEER. The CDR3 spans 13 residues. Trimming pared 0 bases from V and 4 bases from J, leaving 6 bases between. The CDR3, as DNA: TGCGCCAGCAGCCAAGATAGTATCACTGAAGCTTTCTTT. This codes for CASSQDSITEAFF.

The J gene is TRBJ2-3, the V gene TRBV6-1, with 7 nucleotides matching TRBD2. V gave up 10 bases and J gave up 6 bases; unmatched junction bases: 10. The CDR3 has 13 residues. CDR1 is MNHNS and CDR2 is SASEGT in the germline V gene. The CDR3 is CATGGREEDTQYF. The DNA for the CDR3 is TGTGCCACCGGGGGGAGGGAAGAGGATACGCAGTATTTT.